One and the same sample provided the 31 T cell receptor beta chains below, sequenced in a study of cytomegalovirus exposure and HLA in healthy donors. This PCR relied on a set of 60 Vbeta primers and 13 Jbeta primers. Using immunoSEQ multiplex PCR, the repertoire was profiled, and TCRdb retains in-frame clones only, with some absent. Of 160,000 or so clones in the sample, 75% to 90% are singletons; the top ten hold about 4.3%. The sample comprised PBMCs. These receptors came from a man under 40 in good health and CMV-seronegative.

The table lists this clone with a few counts. The J gene is TRBJ1-1, the V gene TRBV6-5; D is possibly TRBD1 (5 bases). Germline V gene data show CDR1 as MNHEY and CDR2 as SVGAGI. V was trimmed by 5 bases and J by 4 bases, leaving 14 bases between them. The CDR3 consists of 14 residues. The CDR3 DNA follows: TGTGCCAGCAGTGACCGGACGGGGGGCACTGAAGCTTTCTTT. Its translation: CASSDRTGGTEAFF.

The chain employs TRBV19 and TRBJ2-5; 7 bases map to TRBD1. The germline gives CDR1 LNHDA, CDR2 SQIVND (reference sequence). The CDR3 is made up of 13 amino acids. Losses at the gene ends were 3 bases for V and 4 bases for J; bases not matched to a gene: 2. The CDR3 spells CASSINRGETQYF. CDR3 nucleotide sequence: TGTGCCAGTAGTATCAACAGGGGAGAGACCCAGTACTTC.

The chain couples TRBV6-6 to TRBJ2-5; TRBD1 is a possible D gene (5 bases). The CDR3 length is 16 residues. Deletions cut 1 base from V and 5 bases from J, with 17 bases between. Germline V gene sequence: CDR1 MNHNY, CDR2 SVGAGI (reference sequence). CDR3 protein: CASSYLGQGLFETQYF. For the CDR3, the DNA is TGTGCCAGCAGTTACTTAGGCCAGGGTCTTTTCGAGACCCAGTACTTC.

This clone was detected only once. V gene TRBV28 combines with J gene TRBJ1-1, with D possibly matching TRBD1 (5 bases). This CDR3 has 16 residues. Per germline, CDR1 MDHEN and CDR2 SYDVKM. V lost 3 bases and J 0 bases, leaving 14 bases between the germline ends. The CDR3 bases are TGTGCCAGCAGTTTCGGAGGGGTAAGGATGAACACTGAAGCTTTCTTT. Translating it yields CASSFGGVRMNTEAFF.

The V and J genes are TRBV28 and TRBJ1-2, with a possible D match to TRBD1 (6 bases). Germline CDR1 reads MDHEN; CDR2 reads SYDVKM. V gave up 9 bases and J gave up 4 bases, with 21 bases separating them. The CDR3 extends over 15 amino acids. CDR3 in amino acids: CASLEQGGTLYGYTF. CDR3 sequence (DNA): TGTGCCAGTCTTGAACAGGGTGGTACCCTCTATGGCTACACCTTC.

The J gene is TRBJ2-5, the V gene TRBV10-2; TRBD2 aligns across 8 bases. In germline, CDR1 is WSHSY, CDR2 SAAADI. This CDR3 is built from 16 residues. V lost 8 bases and J lost 4; bases outside the gene matches: 15. In DNA form, the CDR3 reads TGCGCCAGCTCTCTGGGGGGCCCCCGGGGGGGAGAGACCCAGTACTTC. It is translated as CASSLGGPRGGETQYF.

The gene calls are TRBV9 and TRBJ1-1; 8 bases are a match to TRBD1. CDR1 and CDR2 from the germline V gene are SGDLS and YYNGEE. Trimming removed 4 bases from V and 5 bases from J; junction bases left unmatched: 10. The length of the CDR3 is 15 residues. This CDR3 reads CASSSQQGEGTEAFF. CDR3 in DNA: TGTGCCAGCAGCTCTCAACAGGGGGAAGGAACTGAAGCTTTCTTT.

The V and J genes are TRBV29-1 and TRBJ1-1; D remains unclear. Germline CDR1 reads SQVTM; CDR2 reads ANQGSEA. Trimming took 2 bases from V and 4 from J, leaving 8 bases between them. There are 12 residues in the CDR3. The CDR3 DNA reads TGCAGCGTTGAATTACGGGGCACTGAAGCTTTCTTT. It is translated as CSVELRGTEAFF.

This clone was seen a handful of times. This rearrangement joins TRBV12-5 to TRBJ2-1, with unresolved D. CDR1 LGHNT and CDR2 FRNRAP come from the germline V gene. The length of the CDR3 is 17 residues. The ends were cut back, 6 bases at V and 0 bases at J, with 18 bases in the middle. The CDR3 loop reads CASGTLSATPSYNEQFF. The CDR3 DNA is TGTGCTAGTGGAACCCTGAGCGCAACACCCTCCTACAATGAGCAGTTCTTC.

For the CDR3, the DNA is TGTGCCAGCAGACCAAGACAGGAAGGGTGCGGGGCTTTCTTT. Protein sequence: CASRPRQEGCGAFF. The chain carries TRBV7-2 and TRBJ1-1; D is possibly TRBD1 (6 bases). The ends were cut back, 6 bases at V and 11 bases at J, with 22 bases in the middle. Germline V gene lookup returns CDR1 SGHTA and CDR2 FQGNSA. CDR3 length: 14 residues.

This chain connects TRBV18 to TRBJ1-4, with D perhaps matching TRBD1 (5 bases). V lost 4 bases to trimming and J lost 9 bases, with 18 bases between them. The CDR3 totals 15 residues. Germline assignment: CDR1 KGHSH and CDR2 LQKENI. Here the CDR3 reads CASSQQVNGPQKLFF. CDR3 nucleotide sequence: TGTGCCAGCTCACAACAGGTAAACGGGCCCCAAAAACTGTTTTTT.

This clone is a singleton in its sample. The chain joins TRBV19 to TRBJ1-4; maybe TRBD1 (5 bases). Trimming removed 3 bases from V and 7 bases from J, with 9 bases in between. This CDR3 has 13 residues. From germline, CDR1 is LNHDA and CDR2 SQIVND (reference sequence). CDR3 residues: CASSIAGGEKLFF. CDR3 sequence (DNA): TGTGCCAGTAGTATTGCGGGGGGTGAAAAACTGTTTTTT.

This chain links TRBV28 with TRBJ2-7; the match to TRBD2 covers 11 bases. Germline values: CDR1 MDHEN, CDR2 SYDVKM. The CDR3 has 14 amino acids. V was clipped by 7 bases and J by 4 bases; unmatched bases: 6. The CDR3 is CASTPGLAVYEQYF. CDR3 in DNA: TGTGCCAGCACCCCGGGACTAGCGGTGTACGAGCAGTACTTC. The full variable domain, completed using reference TRBV28 and TRBJ2-7, is DVKVTQSSRYLVKRTGEKVFLECVQDMDHENMFWYRQDPGLGLRLIYFSYDVKMKEKGDIPEGYSVSREKKERFSLILESASTNQTSMYLCASTPGLAVYEQYFGPGTRLTVT.

The CDR3 nucleotides read TGTGCCAGTAGTCAACAGGGCTATGGCTACACCTTC. Its translation: CASSQQGYGYTF. The J gene is TRBJ1-2, the V gene TRBV19, with D possibly being TRBD1 (6 bases). CDR3 size: 12 residues. Germline V lookup: CDR1 LNHDA, CDR2 SQIVND (reference sequence). Between the trimmed V and J ends, which lost 5 bases and 4 bases, there was a span of 8 bases.

The DNA for the CDR3 is TGTGCCAGCAGCAGAAGGGGACAGGGGGCACCCTATGGCTACACCTTC. Its translation is CASSRRGQGAPYGYTF. The rearrangement links TRBV7-9 to TRBJ1-2; 12 nucleotides line up with TRBD1. This CDR3 is 16 amino acids long. The junction had 8 bases not matched to a gene; V was cut back by 5 bases and J by 4 bases. The germline V gene encodes CDR1 SEHNR and CDR2 FQNEAQ (reference sequence).

V gene TRBV10-3 combines with J gene TRBJ2-3; D is possibly TRBD1 (5 bases). The CDR3 totals 14 residues. Germline CDR1 is ENHRY and CDR2 is SYGVKD. V lost 4 bases and J 4 bases, leaving 12 bases between the germline ends. CDR3 loop: CAISVGDSADTQYF. CDR3 nucleotide sequence: TGTGCCATCAGTGTAGGGGATAGTGCAGATACGCAGTATTTT.

This clone appeared once. The rearrangement uses TRBV5-4 and TRBJ1-2, with D perhaps TRBD1 (5 bases). This CDR3 region has 14 residues. Germline CDR1 SGHNT, CDR2 YYREEE (reference sequence). The V and J ends lost 1 base and 3 bases respectively, with 10 bases between them. The CDR3 reads CASSLKGVDYGYTF. The CDR3, as DNA: TGTGCCAGCAGCTTGAAAGGGGTAGACTATGGCTACACCTTC.

Comments on this clone: Mismatch with germline at one junction end may stem from a read error. The J gene is TRBJ2-1, the V gene TRBV7-9, with 9 bases that match TRBD1. CDR1 is SEHNR, CDR2 FQNEAQ, per germline (reference sequence). The length of the CDR3 is 15 residues. In nucleotides, the CDR3 is TGTTCCAGCAACTTAGGGGACAGGGACGACAATGAGCAGTTCTTC. Translation: CSSNLGDRDDNEQFF. Combining the CDR3 with reference TRBV7-9 and TRBJ2-1 gives the whole variable domain DTGVSQNPRHKITKRGQNVTFRCDPISEHNRLYWYRQTLGQGPEFLTYFQNEAQLEKSRLLSDRFSAERPKGSFSTLEIQRTEQGDSAMYLCSSNLGDRDDNEQFFGPGTRLTVL.

The V and J genes are TRBV5-8 and TRBJ1-1; possible D gene TRBD1, 5 bases. V was cut by 0 bases and J by 3 bases, with 12 bases left in between. Per the germline V gene, CDR1 is SGHTS and CDR2 is YDEGEE. The CDR3 runs to 15 residues. CDR3 sequence reads: CASSLGGLGDTEAFF. DNA for the CDR3: TGTGCCAGCAGCTTGGGGGGACTAGGGGACACTGAAGCTTTCTTT.

The chain employs TRBV5-1 and TRBJ2-2; 7 bases line up with TRBD2. Germline V gene data show CDR1 as SGHRS and CDR2 as YFSETQ. This CDR3 is 17 amino acids long. The J segment lost 7 bases and the V segment lost 5 bases, leaving 17 bases of the junction unmatched. CDR3 coding DNA: TGCGCCAGCAGGGAAGTCCAGGGAGGGAGAGAGGGCGGGGAGCTGTTTTTT. It encodes CASREVQGGREGGELFF.

This rearrangement joins TRBV30 to TRBJ1-1; 10 bases line up with TRBD1. Germline CDR1 is GTSNPN and CDR2 is SVGIG (reference sequence). CDR3 length equals 13 residues. Germline trimming cut 4 bases from V and 5 bases from J; bases unmatched to any gene: 4. The CDR3 DNA sequence: TGTGCCTGGACCCGGACAGGGGGGACTGAAGCTTTCTTT. Translation gives CAWTRTGGTEAFF.

CDR3 sequence reads: CASSLSGVPYEQYF. In DNA, the CDR3 is TGTGCCAGCAGCTTAAGCGGGGTTCCCTACGAGCAGTACTTC. The rearrangement joins TRBV9 to TRBJ2-7; TRBD2 agrees at 7 bases. CDR1 and CDR2 (germline): SGDLS, YYNGEE. Trimming removed 4 bases from V and 2 bases from J; junction bases left unmatched: 6. The CDR3 totals 14 residues.

The chain recombines TRBV28 with TRBJ1-1; a possible D gene is TRBD1 (6 bases). The CDR3 extends over 14 amino acids. CDR1 and CDR2 from the germline V gene are MDHEN and SYDVKM. Trimming took 3 bases from V and 7 from J, leaving 15 bases between them. The CDR3 spells CASSFLRGTDEAFF. As DNA, the CDR3 is TGTGCCAGCAGTTTTTTAAGGGGGACCGATGAAGCTTTCTTT.

This chain joins TRBV5-1 and TRBJ2-3; D is possibly TRBD1 (5 bases). Germline lookup yields CDR1 SGHRS and CDR2 YFSETQ. CDR3 size: 13 residues. V lost 4 bases and J lost 2, with 8 bases in between. The CDR3 protein is CASSVRDTDTQYF. CDR3 in DNA: TGCGCCAGCAGCGTCAGGGACACAGATACGCAGTATTTT.

CDR3 amino acids: CASSLSGRGRGYTF. CDR3 bases: TGTGCCAGCAGCTTAAGTGGCAGGGGAAGGGGCTACACCTTC. The chain recombines TRBV7-3 with TRBJ1-2; D possibly corresponds to TRBD1 (6 bases). The germline CDR1 and CDR2 sequences are SGHTA and FQGTGA. The CDR3 is 14 residues long. V shed 1 base and J shed 8 bases, with 14 bases lying between them.

This clone was observed a few times. The chain combines TRBV28 with TRBJ2-3; 8 positions agree with TRBD2. The length of the CDR3 is 16 residues. Germline CDR1 reads MDHEN; CDR2 reads SYDVKM. J gave up 1 base and V 3 bases, and 6 bases lay outside the gene matches. CDR3 nucleotides: TGTGCCAGCAGTTTTCCGTCGGGACTAGGCACAGATACGCAGTATTTT. This codes for CASSFPSGLGTDTQYF.

This chain links TRBV11-2 with TRBJ2-7; D gene uncertain. Germline CDR1 SGHAT, CDR2 FQNNGV. The CDR3 has 15 residues. The V end lost 0 bases, the J end lost 2 bases, and 11 bases lay between the germline ends. The CDR3 DNA is TGTGCCAGCAGCTTAGATCGAGGTACAACCTACGAGCAGTACTTC. It encodes CASSLDRGTTYEQYF.

This clone was seen once. The chain recombines TRBV5-6 with TRBJ1-2; no reliable D call. The ends were cut back, 3 bases at V and 0 bases at J, with 6 bases in the middle. The V gene's germline CDR1 is SGHDT and CDR2 YYEEEE. There are 13 residues in the CDR3. CDR3 protein: CASSSTSNYGYTF. CDR3 in DNA: TGTGCCAGCAGCTCTACGTCTAACTATGGCTACACCTTC. Full variable domain (missing parts from reference TRBV5-6 and TRBJ1-2): DAGVTQSPTHLIKTRGQQVTLRCSPKSGHDTVSWYQQALGQGPQFIFQYYEEEERQRGNFPDRFSGHQFPNYSSELNVNALLLGDSALYLCASSSTSNYGYTFGSGTRLTVV.

The genes are TRBV30 and TRBJ1-3; possible D gene TRBD1, 5 bases. Germline CDR1 reads GTSNPN; CDR2 reads SVGIG (reference sequence). The V end was cut by 0 bases, the J end by 4 bases, with 10 bases between. This CDR3 is built from 14 residues. The CDR3 nucleotides read TGTGCCTGGAGTGTCGGGACTCAGGGAAACACCATATATTTT. Translated: CAWSVGTQGNTIYF.

The genes are TRBV27 and TRBJ1-5; 8 nucleotides align to TRBD1. The CDR3 is made up of 14 amino acids. Per germline, CDR1 MNHEY and CDR2 SMNVEV (reference sequence). Losses at the gene ends were 5 bases for V and 5 bases for J; bases not matched to a gene: 5. The CDR3 DNA follows: TGTGCCAGCAGTCGACAGGGGACAGATCAGCCCCAGCATTTT. This encodes CASSRQGTDQPQHF.

The gene calls are TRBV29-1 and TRBJ2-2; 9 bases align to TRBD1. The germline CDR1 and CDR2 sequences are SQVTM and ANQGSEA. Trimming took 2 bases from V and 4 from J; bases not matched to a gene: 11. The CDR3 covers 17 residues. The CDR3 DNA follows: TGCAGCGTTGAAAAAACAGGGGGCGGTGTGGTCACCGGGGAGCTGTTTTTT. Protein product: CSVEKTGGGVVTGELFF.